There are a few counts of the clone carrying this TCR beta chain. As yet, its antigen is unknown. This record belongs to a study of radiotherapy plus CTLA-4 blockade in lung cancer. Produced via immunoSEQ multiplex PCR; TCRdb's table is partial and in-frame only. Of approximately 40,000 clones detected, 70% to 85% appear once; the ten largest clones hold around 9%. Germline V gives CDR1 SGHDT, CDR2 YYEEEE. Trimming stripped 2 bases from V and 2 bases from J, with 13 bases between. This CDR3 has 15 amino acids. The study's findings and limits: TCR clones of tumor origin grew in blood after radiotherapy plus ipilimumab.

Specimen: peripheral blood, collected from a patient treated with radiotherapy plus ipilimumab. This TCR derives from a human donor with non-small cell lung cancer who had stable disease on radiotherapy plus ipilimumab. The chain uses TRBV5-6 and TRBJ2-5; TRBD2 might be the D (5 bases). The CDR3 here is CASSFGSSPQETQYF. DNA of the CDR3: TGTGCCAGCAGCTTTGGGAGCAGCCCTCAAGAGACCCAGTACTTC.